The T cell receptor beta chain under discussion was sequenced for a study of T cell repertoires in cytomegalovirus infection. Study overall: It was recently identified HLA-C-restricted and well-studied HLA-B-restricted CMV epitopes that the study used. Public TCR beta signatures provided an indication of both CMV infection and a matching HLA type. Broader study findings: Ex vivo, HLA-C-restricted CMV-specific TCR beta clonotypes prevailed over the rest of the response. Summed public TCR beta family frequency identified CMV carriers bearing the relevant HLA.

This CDR3 comprises 12 residues. Germline assignment: CDR1 MNHEY and CDR2 SVGEGT. V trimming: 10 bases; J trimming: 1 base; junction bases outside the gene matches: 1. TCRdb independently ran MiXCR on the reads; one entry per CDR3 protein. In the table there are 100,000 to 150,000 distinct CDR3 sequences, 32% of which are singletons. A few counts support this clonotype. The antigen is undetermined. V gene TRBV6-2 or TRBV6-3 combines with J gene TRBJ1-1; 9 nucleotides agree with TRBD1. The source of this sequence is a human donor in good health (CMV status not recorded). Some clones in this sample may be carry-over from other donors' samples. The sample consisted of CD8+ T cells from cultured PBMCs, taken from culture after CMV antigen stimulation. CDR3 in DNA: TGTGCCACGGGACAGGGGAACACTGAAGCTTTCTTT. This sequence encodes CATGQGNTEAFF.